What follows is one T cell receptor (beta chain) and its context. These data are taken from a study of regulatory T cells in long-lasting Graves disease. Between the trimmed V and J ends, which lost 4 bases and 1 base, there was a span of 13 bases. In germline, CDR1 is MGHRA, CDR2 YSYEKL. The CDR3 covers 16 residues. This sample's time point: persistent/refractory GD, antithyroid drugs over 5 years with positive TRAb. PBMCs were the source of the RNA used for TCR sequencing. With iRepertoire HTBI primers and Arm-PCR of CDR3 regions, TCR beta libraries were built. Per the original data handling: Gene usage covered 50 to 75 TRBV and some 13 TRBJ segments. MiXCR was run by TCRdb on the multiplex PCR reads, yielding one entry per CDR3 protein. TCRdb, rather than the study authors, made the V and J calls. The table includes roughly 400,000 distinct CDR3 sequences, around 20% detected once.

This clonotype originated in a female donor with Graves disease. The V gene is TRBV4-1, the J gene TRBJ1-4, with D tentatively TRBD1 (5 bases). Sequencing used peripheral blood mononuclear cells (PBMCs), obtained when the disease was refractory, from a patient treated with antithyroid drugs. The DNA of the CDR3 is TGCGCCAGCAGCCCGCGGGCCAGGGAAACTAATGAAAAACTGTTTTTT. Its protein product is CASSPRARETNEKLFF.